Listed below are T cell receptor beta chains from one sample, sequenced in a study of T-cell memory formation after mild COVID-19. MiXCR, run by TCRdb on the 5' RACE reads, gives a single entry per CDR3 protein. The table has some 180,000 distinct CDR3 sequences, around a sixth seen once; the top ten hold 3.5% to 5%. Sequencing input: PBMCs or a T cell subset sorted from them (not recorded which). The receptors come from a man between 18 and 29 years old who had mild COVID-19 (a few samples of this study predate the infection). Cell type and time point are not known. Both conserved end residues are trimmed from each CDR3. Size is omitted from some rows. Given values are once, few, many or a class for expanded clones.

clone size | V gene | CDR3 protein
. | TRBV2 | ASSVVTSKSGDTQY
. | TRBV4-2 | ASSQDWGAAGELF
. | TRBV7-8 | ASSPRGGTENTEAF
many | TRBV5-1 | ASSLTGTYGYT
. | TRBV5-5 | ASSSRQGWTGELF
few | TRBV29-1 | SVEDRRYAEAF
few | TRBV10-3 | AISESEYTQY
few | TRBV28 | ASRRDRARQPQH
. | TRBV28 | ASRRTGGVTGELF
few | TRBV10-3 | ASTRGREETQY
. | TRBV13 | ASSRSSSGANVLT
few | TRBV24-1 | ATFSGTAYEQY
few | TRBV12-3/TRBV12-4 | ASSQDSYEQY
few | TRBV7-9 | ASSLSGGIYEQY